The sequence of this TCR beta chain was determined in a study of spatial heterogeneity in lung cancer. On the study more broadly: Consistently, beta-chain sequences turned up in larger numbers than alpha-chain sequences did.

V shed 4 bases, J shed 6 bases, and the junction held 12 bases outside the gene matches. The CDR3 consists of 15 residues. Germline lookup yields CDR1 SGHRS and CDR2 YFSETQ. A unique molecular identifier was carried by every single TCR cDNA molecule. One entry per CDR3 protein, called by TCRdb with MiXCR from the 5' RACE reads. The repertoire holds roughly 40,000 distinct CDR3 sequences, with over 6.5% as singletons. Ten or more counts support this clonotype. Specified time point: sample taken at primary tumor resection. The donor group consisted of over 55 patients who had untreated, early-stage non-small cell lung cancer. No cell sorting; template was whole RNA from tumor, lung tissue or PBMC.

Source: PBMCs, taken at surgery. The TCR was taken from a female donor with early-stage non-small cell lung cancer. The gene calls are TRBV5-1 and TRBJ2-7; 8 nucleotides align to TRBD1. The CDR3: CASSPLGRGQGEQYF. Written as DNA, the CDR3 is TGCGCCAGCAGCCCCCTCGGCAGGGGGCAGGGCGAGCAGTACTTC. Full variable domain (rest looked up from reference TRBV5-1 and TRBJ2-7): KAGVTQTPRYLIKTRGQQVTLSCSPISGHRSVSWYQQTPGQGLQFLFEYFSETQRNKGNFPGRFSGRQFSNSRSEMNVSTLELGDSALYLCASSPLGRGQGEQYFGPGTRLTVT.